This T cell receptor (beta chain) appears in the sequencing data of a study of neurological immune-mediated disorders. Study-wide results and limits: Patients with HTLV-1-associated myelopathy showed the most TCR clonal expansion. Those with multiple sclerosis showed the least, falling below healthy controls.

At least ten counts were recorded for this clonotype. Its antigen is still unknown. There are 19 residues in the CDR3. A blood bank in Maryland, USA, provided the volunteers who served as healthy controls. The cell input for sorted libraries was approximately 1 million, and those cells were CD4+ or CD8+ T cells. The cDNA was generated through 5'RACE incorporating 10-nucleotide random UMIs. Each CDR3 protein gets one entry after TCRdb re-called the 5' RACE reads with MiXCR. The repertoire holds about 21,000 distinct CDR3 sequences, with 5% to 7% as singletons. The chain combines TRBV21-1 with TRBJ2-7; TRBD1 reflects the table's D call only, with no check against the DNA. TRBV21-1 is a pseudogene segment. The TCR comes from a man younger than 30 in good health. Material: CD8+ T cells from blood. Written as DNA, the CDR3 is TGTGCCAGCAGCATTAGGACAGGGGTATCGGTGAGGGTCTCCTACGAGCAGTACTTC. Amino acids: CASSIRTGVSVRVSYEQYF.